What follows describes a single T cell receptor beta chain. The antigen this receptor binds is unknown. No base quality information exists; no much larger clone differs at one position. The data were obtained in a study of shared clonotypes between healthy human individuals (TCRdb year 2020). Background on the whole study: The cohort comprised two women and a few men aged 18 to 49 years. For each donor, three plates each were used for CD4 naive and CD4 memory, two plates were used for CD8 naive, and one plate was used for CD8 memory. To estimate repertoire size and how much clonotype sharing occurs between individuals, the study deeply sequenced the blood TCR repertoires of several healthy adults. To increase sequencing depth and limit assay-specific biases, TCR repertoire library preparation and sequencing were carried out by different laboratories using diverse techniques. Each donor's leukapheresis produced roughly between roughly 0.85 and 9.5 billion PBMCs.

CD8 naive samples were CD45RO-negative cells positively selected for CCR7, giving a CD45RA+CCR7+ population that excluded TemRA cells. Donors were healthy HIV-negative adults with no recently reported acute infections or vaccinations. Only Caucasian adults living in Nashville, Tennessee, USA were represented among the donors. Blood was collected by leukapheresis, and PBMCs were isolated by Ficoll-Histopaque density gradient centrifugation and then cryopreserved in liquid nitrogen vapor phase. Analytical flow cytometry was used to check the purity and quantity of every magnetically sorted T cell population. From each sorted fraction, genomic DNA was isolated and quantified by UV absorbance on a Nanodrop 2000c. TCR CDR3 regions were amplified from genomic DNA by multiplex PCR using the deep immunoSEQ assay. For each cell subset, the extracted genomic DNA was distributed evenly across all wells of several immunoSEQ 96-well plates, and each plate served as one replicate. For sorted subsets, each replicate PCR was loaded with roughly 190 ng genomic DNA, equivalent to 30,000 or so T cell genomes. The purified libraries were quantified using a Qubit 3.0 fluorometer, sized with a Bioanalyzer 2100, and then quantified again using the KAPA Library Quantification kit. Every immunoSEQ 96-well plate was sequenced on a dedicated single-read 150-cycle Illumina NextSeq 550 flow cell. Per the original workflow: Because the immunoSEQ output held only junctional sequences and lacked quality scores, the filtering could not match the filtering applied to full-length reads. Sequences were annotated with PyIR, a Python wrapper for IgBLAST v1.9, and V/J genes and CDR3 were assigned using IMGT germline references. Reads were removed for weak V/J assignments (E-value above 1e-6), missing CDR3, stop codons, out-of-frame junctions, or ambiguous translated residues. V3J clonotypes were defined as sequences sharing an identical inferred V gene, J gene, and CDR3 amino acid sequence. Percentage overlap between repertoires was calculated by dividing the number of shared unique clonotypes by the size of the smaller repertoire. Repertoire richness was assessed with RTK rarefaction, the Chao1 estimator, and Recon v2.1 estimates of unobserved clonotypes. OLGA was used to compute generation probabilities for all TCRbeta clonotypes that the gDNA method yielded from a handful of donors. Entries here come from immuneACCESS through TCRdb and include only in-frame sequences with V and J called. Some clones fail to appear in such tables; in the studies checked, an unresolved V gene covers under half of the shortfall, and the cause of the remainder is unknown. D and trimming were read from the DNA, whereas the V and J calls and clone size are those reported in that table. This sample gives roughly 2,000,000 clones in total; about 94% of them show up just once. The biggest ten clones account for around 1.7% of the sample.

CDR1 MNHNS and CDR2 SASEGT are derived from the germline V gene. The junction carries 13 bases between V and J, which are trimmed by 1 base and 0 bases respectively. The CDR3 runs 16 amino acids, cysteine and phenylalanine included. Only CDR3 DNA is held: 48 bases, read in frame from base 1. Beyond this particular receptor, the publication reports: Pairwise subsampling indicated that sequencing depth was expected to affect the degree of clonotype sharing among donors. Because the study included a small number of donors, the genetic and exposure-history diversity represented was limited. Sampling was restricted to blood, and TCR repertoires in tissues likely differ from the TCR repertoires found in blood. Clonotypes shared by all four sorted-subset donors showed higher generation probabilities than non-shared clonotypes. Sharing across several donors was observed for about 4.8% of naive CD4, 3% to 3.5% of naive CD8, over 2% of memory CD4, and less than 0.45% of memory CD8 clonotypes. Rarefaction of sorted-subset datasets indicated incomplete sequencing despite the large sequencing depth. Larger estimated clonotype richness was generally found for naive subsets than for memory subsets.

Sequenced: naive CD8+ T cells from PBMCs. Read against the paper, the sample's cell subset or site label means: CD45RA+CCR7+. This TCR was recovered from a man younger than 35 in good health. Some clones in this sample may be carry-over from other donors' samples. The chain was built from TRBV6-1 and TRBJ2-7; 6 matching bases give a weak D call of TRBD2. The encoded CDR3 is CASSEGMAGHSYEQYF. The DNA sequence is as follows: TGTGCCAGCAGTGAAGGGATGGCGGGGCACTCCTACGAGCAGTACTTC.